These T cell receptor beta chains were read from a single sample in a study of Ad26.COV2.S vaccination and SARS-CoV-2 variants. Libraries were prepared by immunoSEQ multiplex PCR; TCRdb keeps only in-frame clonotypes and omits some of them. The sample consists of about 680,000 clones, approximately 88% of them appearing once. Sequencing used peripheral blood, obtained in a trial of Ad26.COV2.S vaccine versus placebo. These receptors were obtained from a person between 18 and 60 years old who received the Ad26.COV2.S COVID-19 vaccine or a placebo. The CDR3 runs from the conserved cysteine through the conserved F or W. The D gene is left open where the match is weak. The listing skips clone size in some rows; elsewhere it reads once, few, many or a size class.

>-|TRBV30|TRBD1|TRBJ2-7|14
TGTGCCTGGACGACAGGGGGAACCACCTACGAGCAGTACTTC
CAWTTGGTTYEQYF
>-|TRBV12-3/TRBV12-4|-|TRBJ1-5|12
TGTGCCAGCAGCAGGGTCAATCAGCCCCAGCATTTT
CASSRVNQPQHF
>few|TRBV20-1|-|TRBJ1-6|12
TGCAGTGCTAGTGATTGGAATTCACCCCTCCACTTT
CSASDWNSPLHF
>-|TRBV27|TRBD2|TRBJ2-6|15
TGTGCCAGCAGGATAGCGGGGTATGGGGCCAACGTCCTGACTTTC
CASRIAGYGANVLTF
>-|TRBV29-1|-|TRBJ2-3|10
TGCAGCACTCGCCGCGATACGCAGTATTTT
CSTRRDTQYF
>-|TRBV5-6|TRBD1|TRBJ2-3|16
TGTGCCAGCAGCTTGCCCGGGACAGTGAGCAGGGATACGCAGTATTTT
CASSLPGTVSRDTQYF
>-|TRBV7-2|TRBD1|TRBJ2-2|15
TGTGCCAGCAGCTTAGGAGGGGGCGACACCGGGGAGCTGTTTTTT
CASSLGGGDTGELFF
>-|TRBV3-1/TRBV3-2|-|TRBJ1-1|12
TGTGCCAGCAGCTTCCCAGGGACCGAAGCTTTCTTT
CASSFPGTEAFF
>-|TRBV4-3|-|TRBJ1-5|14
TGCGCCAGCAGCCAACGGGCGGGTGAGGGGGCCCAGCATTTT
CASSQRAGEGAQHF
>-|TRBV28|TRBD2|TRBJ2-3|17
TGTGCCAGCAGTTACGGGAGGGGACTTGTAGGAACAGATACGCAGTATTTT
CASSYGRGLVGTDTQYF
>-|TRBV7-2|-|TRBJ2-3|14
TGTGCCAGCAGCCTGGGACGGAGCACAGATACGCAGTATTTT
CASSLGRSTDTQYF
>-|TRBV20-1|-|TRBJ1-1|10
TGCAGTGCTAGAAAGGTTTTTGCTTTCTTT
CSARKVFAFF
>-|TRBV29-1|-|TRBJ1-1|13
TGCAGCGTTGAAACCCGGGCGGGGGTTGAAGCTTTCTTT
CSVETRAGVEAFF
>-|TRBV6-5|-|TRBJ1-1|15
TGTGCCAGCAGACGACCGGGTCAGATGAACACTGAAGCTTTCTTT
CASRRPGQMNTEAFF
>-|TRBV9|-|TRBJ1-2|12
TGTGCCAGCAGCCCCGGGAACTATGGCTACACCTTC
CASSPGNYGYTF
>-|TRBV6-2/TRBV6-3|TRBD1|TRBJ2-7|14
TGTGCCAGCAGTGCCGGGACAGGGGGATACGAGCAGTACTTC
CASSAGTGGYEQYF
>once|TRBV12-3/TRBV12-4|TRBD1|TRBJ1-2|12
TGTGCCAGCAGTCCCGGGACAGATGGCTACACCTTC
CASSPGTDGYTF
>once|TRBV13|-|TRBJ1-3|13
TGTGCCAGCAGCTTACGAGTTAGTAACACCATATATTTT
CASSLRVSNTIYF
>-|TRBV3-1/TRBV3-2|-|TRBJ2-7|15
TGTGCCAGCAGCCAGTTCCAGGGTTTGTTCTACGAGCAGTACTTC
CASSQFQGLFYEQYF
>-|TRBV6-5|-|TRBJ2-7|14
TGTGCCAGCAGTTACTCGAAGGACGCCTACGAGCAGTACTTC
CASSYSKDAYEQYF
>-|TRBV5-4|TRBD1|TRBJ2-7|15
TGTGCCAGCAGCTTTGCGTCGGGACAGCTGGACGAGCAGTACTTC
CASSFASGQLDEQYF
>-|TRBV27|-|TRBJ1-5|16
TGTGCCAGCAGCCCGTTTCAGTCACTTAGCAATCAGCCCCAGCATTTT
CASSPFQSLSNQPQHF
>-|TRBV2|TRBD2|TRBJ2-7|14
TGTGCCAGCAGACGGCGGGGGGCCACCTACGAGCAGTACTTC
CASRRRGATYEQYF
>-|TRBV15|-|TRBJ2-3|12
TGTGCCACCAGCAGTGCTAGTCCTCAAAAGTATTTT
CATSSASPQKYF
>-|TRBV3-1/TRBV3-2|-|TRBJ2-2|13
TGTGCCAGCAGCCAAAGACCCCCCGGGGAGCTGTTTTTT
CASSQRPPGELFF
>-|TRBV19|TRBD2|TRBJ2-7|17
TGTGCCAGTAGTTTGTCAACCCGGGGTAGCGGGAGTTACGAGCAGTACTTC
CASSLSTRGSGSYEQYF
>once|TRBV10-3|TRBD1|TRBJ1-6|13
TGTGCCACTCGGGACAGGGGGAATTCACCCCTCCACTTT
CATRDRGNSPLHF
>-|TRBV3-1/TRBV3-2|-|TRBJ2-3|15
TGTGCCAGCAGCCAAGGCGGGACTAGCACAGATACGCAGTATTTT
CASSQGGTSTDTQYF
>once|TRBV6-5|-|TRBJ2-5|14
TGTGCCAGCACTGGTGAGGTCCGGCGGGAGACCCAGTACTTC
CASTGEVRRETQYF
>-|TRBV18|-|TRBJ2-2|16
TGTGCCAGCTCACCAAGGAGGGGAACGAACACCGGGGAGCTGTTTTTT
CASSPRRGTNTGELFF
>-|TRBV6-5|TRBD1|TRBJ1-2|16
TGTGCCAGCAGTTACCGAGGACAGGGTACTGCCTATGGCTACACCTTC
CASSYRGQGTAYGYTF
>-|TRBV19|-|TRBJ2-5|14
TGTGCCAGTAGTATAGAGGCGGCCCCAGGGACCCAGTACTTC
CASSIEAAPGTQYF
>-|TRBV6-5|-|TRBJ1-4|13
TGTGCCAGCAGTTACTCGACGCGGGAAAAACTGTTTTTT
CASSYSTREKLFF
>-|TRBV7-2|TRBD1|TRBJ2-1|13
TGTGCCAGCAGCTTGACAGGGGTCAATGAGCAGTTCTTC
CASSLTGVNEQFF
>-|TRBV4-1|-|TRBJ2-1|15
TGCGCCAGCAGCCAAGACCAGGGGGGGTACAATGAGCAGTTCTTC
CASSQDQGGYNEQFF
>-|TRBV30|-|TRBJ2-1|13
TGTGCCTGGAGCCCCGGAGGGCCTAATGAGCAGTTCTTC
CAWSPGGPNEQFF
>-|TRBV24-1|-|TRBJ1-2|20
TGTGCCACCAGTGAAGGCCCTCGCACAGTAGGGCCTACAGGGAACTATGGCTACACCTTC
CATSEGPRTVGPTGNYGYTF
>-|TRBV30|-|TRBJ2-2|16
TGTGCCTGGAGTGTACGGCTCCAGGGCAGGGCCGGGGAGCTGTTTTTT
CAWSVRLQGRAGELFF
>once|TRBV30|-|TRBJ2-7|13
TGTGCCTGGAGTGTGGGCAGACGATACGAGCAGTACTTC
CAWSVGRRYEQYF
>-|TRBV3-1/TRBV3-2|-|TRBJ2-1|15
TGTGCCAGCAGCCAAGAGGTCCAGGGTTACAATGAGCAGTTCTTC
CASSQEVQGYNEQFF
>-|TRBV21-1|-|TRBJ2-7|15
TGTGCCAGCAGCAAAAAACCCGACAGCCGTTCGGAGCAGTACTTC
CASSKKPDSRSEQYF
>-|TRBV2|-|TRBJ1-4|14
TGTGCCAGCAGAGAGACACCTAGGAGTGAAAAACTGTTTTTT
CASRETPRSEKLFF
>once|TRBV28|-|TRBJ1-5|15
TGTGCCAGCACCCTAGGGGGGACTAGCAATCAGCCCCAGCATTTT
CASTLGGTSNQPQHF
>-|TRBV9|-|TRBJ1-2|13
TGTGCCAGCAGCGTAGGCGGGAGAGGCGGCTACACCTTC
CASSVGGRGGYTF
>-|TRBV19|TRBD1|TRBJ1-5|15
TGTGCCAGTAGTATACAGGGACAGGCCAATCAGCCCCAGCATTTT
CASSIQGQANQPQHF
>-|TRBV11-2|-|TRBJ1-5|15
TGTGCCAGCAGCTTAGGGACAGTTAGCAATCAGCCCCAGCATTTT
CASSLGTVSNQPQHF
>-|TRBV9|-|TRBJ1-2|15
TGTGCCAGCAGCGTAGAACAGGCCCACAGAGGTGGCTACACCTTC
CASSVEQAHRGGYTF
>-|TRBV13|-|TRBJ2-1|18
TGTGCCAGCAGCTTAAGGCGCGGGGCCGGGAGCTCCTACAATGAGCAGTTCTTC
CASSLRRGAGSSYNEQFF
>-|TRBV14|-|TRBJ1-1|13
TGTGCCAGCAGCCTACCCCAGGACACTGAAGCTTTCTTT
CASSLPQDTEAFF